This TCR beta chain appears in the sequencing data of a study of T-cell reconstitution after alpha-beta-depleted transplantation in children. Broader study findings: About two months after transplant, alpha-beta T cells reportedly came from several hundred expanded graft clones. After one year, T-cell counts and TCRbeta diversity mostly came from new T cells. High day-60 TCRbeta diversity in some patients came from surviving recipient T cells and thymic progenitors.

Unique molecular identifiers were incorporated into the prepared TCRbeta library. TCRdb re-called the PCR reads with MiXCR, one entry per CDR3 protein. Of around 490,000 distinct CDR3 sequences in the sample, about an eighth are singletons; the top ten hold less than 15%. Per the germline V gene, CDR1 is LNHNV and CDR2 is YYDKDF (reference sequence). Trimming removed 5 bases from V and 7 bases from J; junction bases left unmatched: 8. The CDR3 runs to 15 residues. As for this clonotype: As yet, its antigen is unknown.

V is TRBV15 and J is TRBJ2-1, with 10 bases fitting TRBD2. This receptor was identified in a female patient between 2 and 10 years old who had a stem cell transplant for aplastic anemia, so the T cells may come from the graft donor. The input for sequencing was PBMCs, mostly from graft donor cells, taken 180 days after TCRalphabeta/CD19-depleted stem cell transplant. CDR3 DNA sequence: TGTGCCACCAGCGGCTCACTAGCGGGGAAGAATGAGCAGTTCTTC. Amino acids: CATSGSLAGKNEQFF.